This T cell receptor beta chain was profiled in a study of post-analysis software for immune sequencing data. CDR1 is SGHVS and CDR2 is FQNEAQ in the germline V gene. The CDR3 sequence is 16 residues long. V was cut by 9 bases and J by 0 bases, with 19 bases left in between. cDNA libraries of TCR beta carried unique molecular identifiers. A few hundred thousand cDNA molecules came from around 1 to 10 million T cells. TCRdb redid the calling of the PCR reads with MiXCR, one entry per CDR3 protein. The data contain about 540,000 distinct CDR3 sequences, roughly 34% of them singletons. In the case of this clonotype: The antigen remains unidentified.

Study-level points and caveats: Compared with controls, patients showed significantly lower normalized Chao1 diversity. Patients had higher frequencies than controls of a few TRBV segments, including TRBV5-6, TRBV5-1 and TRBV20-1.

This clonotype originated in a girl between 2 and 17 years old with multiple sclerosis. V is TRBV7-8 and J is TRBJ2-3; D perhaps matches TRBD1 (5 bases). Sequenced material: blood. In nucleotides, the CDR3 is TGTGCCAGTGGCAGGGATTCCCGTCCTAGCACAGATACGCAGTATTTT. Translated, it gives CASGRDSRPSTDTQYF.